What follows are 17 T cell receptor beta chains derived from one specimen sequenced in a study of cytomegalovirus exposure and HLA in healthy donors. Vbeta (60) and Jbeta (13) primers were used in the PCR. Data came from immunoSEQ multiplex PCR; TCRdb stores just in-frame clones and leaves some out. The table records over 150,000 clones, around 70% of them present only once. The specimen sequenced was PBMCs. The receptors shown here come from a male donor in good health and CMV-seronegative.

The rearrangement links TRBV9 to TRBJ1-6; D gene unclear. Per germline, CDR1 SGDLS and CDR2 YYNGEE. Deletions cut 4 bases from V and 7 bases from J, with 15 bases between. This CDR3 has 15 residues. The CDR3 coding sequence is TGTGCCAGCAGCTCCGAGGGTTTAAGAAATTCACCCCTCCACTTT. Its translation: CASSSEGLRNSPLHF.

This clone was recorded once. V is TRBV6-1 and J is TRBJ1-4; TRBD1 is a possible D gene (5 bases). V lost 1 base and J 8 bases, leaving 17 bases between the germline ends. This CDR3 has 16 amino acids. CDR1 and CDR2 from the germline V gene are MNHNS and SASEGT. The CDR3 sequence: CASSEGDALGGEKLFF. The CDR3 DNA reads TGTGCCAGCAGTGAAGGGGACGCTCTGGGAGGAGAAAAACTGTTTTTT.

The V and J genes are TRBV18 and TRBJ1-1; TRBD1 agrees at 7 bases. The V and J ends lost 5 bases and 1 base, in that order; junction bases with no gene match: 4. In germline, CDR1 is KGHSH, CDR2 LQKENI. The CDR3 loop spans 14 amino acids. The CDR3 loop is CASSGGGPNTEAFF. The CDR3 nucleotides read TGTGCCAGCTCAGGAGGGGGCCCGAACACTGAAGCTTTCTTT. Combining the CDR3 with reference TRBV18 and TRBJ1-1 gives the whole variable domain NAGVMQNPRHLVRRRGQEARLRCSPMKGHSHVYWYRQLPEEGLKFMVYLQKENIIDESGMPKERFSAEFPKEGPSILRIQQVVRGDSAAYFCASSGGGPNTEAFFGQGTRLTVV.

The V gene is TRBV2, the J gene TRBJ1-6; 7 bases match TRBD1. CDR3 length: 13 amino acids. Unmatched junction bases numbered 6, after V lost 6 bases and J lost 10 bases. Germline values: CDR1 SNHLY, CDR2 FYNNEI. The CDR3 here is CASSRGFLSPLHF. The CDR3 DNA follows: TGTGCCAGCAGCAGGGGGTTTTTGTCACCCCTCCACTTT.

The chain combines TRBV29-1 with TRBJ2-3; D may be TRBD2 (5 bases). The length of the CDR3 is 14 residues. CDR1 SQVTM and CDR2 ANQGSEA come from the germline V gene. Trimming removed 4 bases at V and 4 bases at J, with 15 bases between. CDR3 sequence (DNA): TGCAGCGTTGTGGGGAGCGTTACCCCAGATACGCAGTATTTT. This translates into CSVVGSVTPDTQYF.

The genes are TRBV6-5 and TRBJ2-1; 12 bases are a match to TRBD2. The CDR3 spans 14 residues. J lost 9 bases, V lost 6 bases, and 6 bases had no gene match. Per the germline V gene, CDR1 is MNHEY and CDR2 is SVGAGI. CDR3 sequence reads: CASSPGLAGFEQFF. CDR3 bases: TGTGCCAGCAGCCCCGGACTAGCGGGATTTGAGCAGTTCTTC.

The chain joins TRBV7-9 to TRBJ1-5; D is unresolved. Trimming took 5 bases from V and 6 from J, leaving 14 bases between them. Germline loops: CDR1 SEHNR, CDR2 FQNEAQ (reference sequence). CDR3 length: 14 residues. CDR3 in DNA: TGTGCCAGCAGCGGAGGCGAATGGAGTCAGCCCCAGCATTTT. It yields the protein CASSGGEWSQPQHF.

The V gene is TRBV19, the J gene TRBJ1-1, with D perhaps matching TRBD1 (5 bases). CDR1 and CDR2 (germline): LNHDA, SQIVND (reference sequence). This CDR3 has 13 amino acids. V was clipped by 5 bases and J by 4 bases, with 11 bases between them. The CDR3 bases are TGTGCCAGTAGTGAGGAGGGGATCACTGAAGCTTTCTTT. This encodes CASSEEGITEAFF.

Turning to this clone: Other DNA sequences within the sample encode an identical CDR3. The rearrangement joins TRBV6-5 to TRBJ2-7; 9 positions agree with TRBD2. Per germline, CDR1 MNHEY and CDR2 SVGAGI. This CDR3 is built from 14 residues. Trimming at V came to 6 bases and at J to 6 bases, leaving 9 bases not matched to a gene. The DNA of the CDR3 is TGTGCCAGCAGACCCGGGACTAGCATCCTCGAGCAGTACTTC. Translated: CASRPGTSILEQYF.

This chain links TRBV6-1 with TRBJ1-5; 7 bases align to TRBD1. There are 16 residues in the CDR3. The germline gives CDR1 MNHNS, CDR2 SASEGT. The J segment lost 2 bases and the V segment lost 3 bases, leaving 7 bases of the junction unmatched. CDR3 coding DNA: TGTGCCAGCAGTGATCGGGACAGATTGGGCAATCAGCCCCAGCATTTT. This gives the protein CASSDRDRLGNQPQHF.

This rearrangement joins TRBV30 to TRBJ2-3, with a possible D match to TRBD2 (6 bases). Per germline, CDR1 GTSNPN and CDR2 SVGIG (reference sequence). The V gene lost 0 bases and the J gene lost 6 bases, with 7 bases spanning the gap. This CDR3 contains 12 residues. The CDR3 is CAWSVSGDTQYF. In DNA, the CDR3 is TGTGCCTGGAGTGTAAGCGGGGATACGCAGTATTTT.

This clone was counted between two and nine times. This chain joins TRBV10-3 and TRBJ2-7, with 8 bases aligning to TRBD1. CDR1 and CDR2 (germline): ENHRY, SYGVKD. The V segment lost 7 bases and the J segment 2 bases; nucleotides outside the gene matches: 1. CDR3 length equals 12 residues. DNA of the CDR3: TGTGCCATCATGACAGGGGCCTACGAGCAGTACTTC. It yields the protein CAIMTGAYEQYF.

V gene TRBV13 combines with J gene TRBJ2-3; a possible D gene is TRBD2 (6 bases). CDR1 and CDR2 from the germline V gene are PRHDT and FYEKMQ (reference sequence). The CDR3 covers 18 residues. V was pared by 3 bases and J by 6 bases, with 25 bases between. DNA of the CDR3: TGTGCCAGCAGCTTGGACCCGGACTACGGCGGAGGAGTGGATACGCAGTATTTT. Amino acids: CASSLDPDYGGGVDTQYF. Full variable domain (missing parts from reference TRBV13 and TRBJ2-3): AAGVIQSPRHLIKEKRETATLKCYPIPRHDTVYWYQQGPGQDPQFLISFYEKMQSDKGSIPDRFSAQQFSDYHSELNMSSLELGDSALYFCASSLDPDYGGGVDTQYFGPGTRLTVL.

The V gene is TRBV7-9, the J gene TRBJ1-1; TRBD1 matches 7 bases. This CDR3 region has 15 residues. Germline loops: CDR1 SEHNR, CDR2 FQNEAQ (reference sequence). J lost 1 base, V lost 2 bases, and 4 bases had no gene match. CDR3 sequence reads: CASSLMTGSNTEAFF. CDR3 in DNA: TGTGCCAGCAGCTTAATGACAGGGTCGAACACTGAAGCTTTCTTT. The whole variable domain, filled in from reference TRBV7-9 and TRBJ1-1, reads DTGVSQNPRHKITKRGQNVTFRCDPISEHNRLYWYRQTLGQGPEFLTYFQNEAQLEKSRLLSDRFSAERPKGSFSTLEIQRTEQGDSAMYLCASSLMTGSNTEAFFGQGTRLTVV.

Comment on this clone: The junction does not match germline at one end; this may be a read error. Other DNA sequences from this sample encode an identical CDR3 as well. The chain joins TRBV6-6 to TRBJ1-5; tentatively, D is TRBD1 (5 bases). The CDR3 contains 15 residues. Per germline, CDR1 MNHNY and CDR2 SVGAGI (reference sequence). In DNA form, the CDR3 reads TGCGCCAGCAGAGAACGCGGGGCTGCTGGTCAGCCCCAGCATTTT. Translation gives CASRERGAAGQPQHF.

V gene TRBV6-1 combines with J gene TRBJ1-6; D is perhaps TRBD1 (5 bases). CDR3 size: 14 residues. CDR1 and CDR2 (germline): MNHNS, SASEGT. Trimming took 4 bases from V and 3 from J, leaving 7 bases between them. CDR3 DNA sequence: TGTGCCAGCAGTGGACAGAGCTATAATTCACCCCTCCACTTT. It yields the protein CASSGQSYNSPLHF.

Here the CDR3 DNA reads TGTGCCAGCAGGCGGGGACAGGGAAGAAACACCATATATTTT. This translates into CASRRGQGRNTIYF. The chain combines TRBV25-1 with TRBJ1-3; 9 nucleotides align to TRBD1. Losses at the gene ends were 6 bases for V and 5 bases for J; bases not matched to a gene: 5. The germline gives CDR1 MGHDK, CDR2 SYGVNS. This CDR3 region has 14 residues.